This T cell receptor (beta chain) is from a study of shared clonotypes between healthy human individuals (dated by TCRdb to 2019 to 2021). Regarding the complete study: The cohort comprised a couple of women and a few men aged 18 to 49 years. To increase sequencing depth and limit assay-specific biases, TCR repertoire library preparation and sequencing were carried out by different laboratories using diverse techniques. For each donor, CD4 naive and CD4 memory were each given three plates, CD8 naive was given two plates, and CD8 memory was given one plate. Blood TCR repertoires of roughly 5 healthy adults were deeply sequenced to estimate repertoire size and the extent of clonotype sharing between individuals. Per donor, leukapheresis produced somewhere between about 0.85 and 10 billion PBMCs. On the study overall, not on this receptor specifically: Sharing across a few donors was observed for approximately 4.6% of naive CD4, less than 4% of naive CD8, over 2% of memory CD4, and 0.4% of memory CD8 clonotypes. Sampling was restricted to blood, and TCR repertoires in tissues likely differ from the TCR repertoires found in blood. Because the study included only a small number of donors, the genetic and exposure-history diversity represented was limited. Pairwise subsampling indicated that sequencing depth was expected to affect the degree of clonotype sharing among donors. Incomplete sequencing was indicated by rarefaction of sorted-subset datasets, despite the large sequencing depth. Clonotypes shared by all four sorted-subset donors showed higher generation probabilities than non-shared clonotypes. Naive subsets generally had larger estimated clonotype richness than memory subsets did.

Donors were healthy HIV-negative adults with no recently reported acute infections or vaccinations. Only Caucasian adults living in Nashville, Tennessee, USA were represented among the donors. CD4+ T cells were enriched by magnetic negative selection, after which naive cells were positively selected on CD45RA and the negative fraction was taken as the memory subset. Blood was collected by leukapheresis, and PBMCs were isolated by Ficoll-Histopaque density gradient centrifugation and then cryopreserved in liquid nitrogen vapor phase. Purity and quantity of every magnetically sorted T cell population were checked by analytical flow cytometry. From each sorted fraction, genomic DNA was isolated and quantified by UV absorbance on a Nanodrop 2000c. On this clone: Its specific antigen is unknown. Per-base quality was not reported, and no clone a single base away is much larger than it.

From the cysteine up to the phenylalanine, the CDR3 has a length of 15 residues. The DNA shown is the 45-base CDR3, in frame from base 1. The V and J ends are trimmed by 0 bases and 0 bases, leaving 7 bases between them. The germline V gene encodes CDR1 SGDLS and CDR2 YYNGEE. Using the deep immunoSEQ assay, multiplex PCR amplified TCR CDR3 regions from genomic DNA. For each cell subset, the extracted genomic DNA was distributed evenly across all wells of several immunoSEQ 96-well plates, and each plate served as one replicate. For sorted subsets, each replicate PCR was loaded with about 0.2 ug genomic DNA, equivalent to roughly 30,000 T cell genomes. The purified libraries were quantified using a Qubit 3.0 fluorometer, sized with a Bioanalyzer 2100, and then quantified again using the KAPA Library Quantification kit. Each immunoSEQ 96-well plate was sequenced on its own single-read 150-cycle Illumina NextSeq 550 flow cell. As for the original processing: The immunoSEQ output contained only junctional sequences without quality scores, so filtering could not match that applied to full-length reads. To assign V/J genes and CDR3, sequences were annotated using PyIR, a Python wrapper for IgBLAST v1.9, with IMGT germline references. Reads were removed for weak V/J assignments (E-value above 1e-6), missing CDR3, stop codons, out-of-frame junctions, or ambiguous translated residues. V3J clonotypes were defined by identical inferred V gene, J gene, and CDR3 amino acid sequence. Percentage overlap between repertoires was calculated by dividing the number of shared unique clonotypes by the size of the smaller repertoire. RTK rarefaction, the Chao1 estimator, and Recon v2.1 estimates of unobserved clonotypes were used to assess repertoire richness. For all TCRbeta clonotypes obtained by the gDNA method from a few donors, generation probabilities were computed with OLGA. This immuneACCESS table, as held by TCRdb, lists in-frame sequences with V and J called but not all clones. Of the missing ones, under half trace to an unresolved V gene in checked studies; the others have no known cause. The V and J calls and clone size were taken over from that table, and D and trimming were inferred from the DNA. This sample has a few million clones in its table, and about 92% of those were observed once. The ten largest clones add up to about 0.39% of the sample.

The chain is encoded by TRBV9 joined to TRBJ2-1; 6 matching bases give a weak D call of TRBD1. The sequence was collected from a young man in good health. Some clones in this sample may be carry-over from other donors' samples. Sequenced material: naive CD4+ T cells from PBMCs. In light of the paper, this sample's cell subset or site label describes: CD45RA+ positively selected. This receptor carries the CDR3 CASSVATGSYNEQFF. The nucleotide sequence reads as follows: TGTGCCAGCAGCGTAGCGACAGGCTCCTACAATGAGCAGTTCTTC.